These T cell receptor beta chains were read from a single sample in a study of cytomegalovirus exposure and HLA in healthy donors. Libraries were prepared by immunoSEQ multiplex PCR; TCRdb keeps only in-frame clonotypes and omits some of them. The sample has 200,000 or so clones; roughly 80% are singletons. Sequenced input: PBMCs. Receptors originate from a woman aged 25 to 39 in good health and CMV-seropositive. Both conserved end residues are part of each CDR3. A D gene is named only where the DNA matches it firmly. Size is omitted from some rows. Given values are once, few, many or a class for expanded clones.

size: .
D: .
V: TRBV28
J: TRBJ2-5
CDR3: CASSFARSGWTQYF
DNA: TGTGCCAGCAGTTTTGCCAGGTCAGGGTGGACCCAGTACTTC

size: .
D: TRBD1
V: TRBV19
J: TRBJ1-2
CDR3: CASLGTGSGGYTF
DNA: TGTGCCAGCCTGGGGACAGGGAGTGGCGGCTACACCTTC

size: .
D: TRBD1
V: TRBV6-6
J: TRBJ1-2
CDR3: CASSYSDRVHGYTF
DNA: TGTGCCAGCAGTTACTCGGACAGGGTACATGGCTACACCTTC

size: .
D: .
V: TRBV5-6
J: TRBJ2-5
CDR3: CASSGTLQETQYF
DNA: TGTGCCAGCAGCGGAACACTACAAGAGACCCAGTACTTC

size: .
D: TRBD1
V: TRBV18
J: TRBJ1-1
CDR3: CASSPPGQGNEAFF
DNA: TGTGCCAGCTCGCCGCCGGGACAGGGCAATGAAGCTTTCTTT

size: .
D: TRBD1
V: TRBV5-1
J: TRBJ1-1
CDR3: CASTRTGADTEAFF
DNA: TGCGCCAGCACAAGGACAGGAGCGGACACTGAAGCTTTCTTT

size: .
D: .
V: TRBV28
J: TRBJ1-3
CDR3: CASRRGTSRNTIYF
DNA: TGTGCCAGCAGAAGAGGGACATCTCGAAACACCATATATTTT

size: once
D: TRBD1
V: TRBV7-3
J: TRBJ2-3
CDR3: CASSQTGTGGADTQYF
DNA: TGTGCCAGCAGCCAGACCGGGACAGGGGGCGCAGATACGCAGTATTTT

size: .
D: .
V: TRBV4-2
J: TRBJ2-7
CDR3: CASSDDMANPTYEQYF
DNA: TGTGCCAGCAGCGACGACATGGCGAACCCTACCTACGAGCAGTACTTC

size: .
D: TRBD2
V: TRBV7-8
J: TRBJ2-7
CDR3: CASSPTSGGSYEQYF
DNA: TGTGCCAGCAGCCCGACTAGCGGCGGGTCCTACGAGCAGTACTTC

size: .
D: TRBD1
V: TRBV5-1
J: TRBJ1-1
CDR3: CASSWDSLTNTETFF
DNA: TGCGCCAGCAGCTGGGACAGTCTTACGAACACTGAAACTTTCTTT

size: few
D: .
V: TRBV15
J: TRBJ2-6
CDR3: CATSRGAGGYSGDVLTF
DNA: TGTGCCACCAGCAGAGGGGCAGGGGGTTATAGCGGGGACGTCCTGACTTTC

size: .
D: .
V: TRBV5-6
J: TRBJ2-1
CDR3: CASSLGLGEGVGNEQFF
DNA: TGTGCCAGCAGCTTGGGTCTAGGTGAAGGAGTGGGCAATGAGCAGTTCTTC

size: .
D: .
V: TRBV27
J: TRBJ2-7
CDR3: CASSLVLRGDEQYF
DNA: TGTGCCAGCAGTTTGGTGTTGCGGGGAGACGAGCAGTACTTC

size: .
D: TRBD2
V: TRBV11-2
J: TRBJ2-5
CDR3: CASSPGLARETQYF
DNA: TGTGCCAGCAGCCCCGGACTAGCGAGAGAGACCCAGTACTTC

size: .
D: TRBD2
V: TRBV5-1
J: TRBJ2-1
CDR3: CASSFPSGGERPFF
DNA: TGCGCCAGCAGCTTCCCCAGCGGGGGGGAGAGACCGTTCTTC

size: .
D: TRBD2
V: TRBV10-1
J: TRBJ2-3
CDR3: CASSESVGLAGGTDTQYF
DNA: TGCGCCAGCAGTGAGTCCGTTGGGCTAGCGGGGGGCACAGATACGCAGTATTTT

size: .
D: .
V: TRBV19
J: TRBJ1-6
CDR3: CASSVNPNSPLHF
DNA: TGTGCCAGTAGTGTTAATCCGAATTCACCCCTCCACTTT

size: .
D: .
V: TRBV5-5
J: TRBJ2-7
CDR3: CASSLGRLGAYEQYF
DNA: TGTGCCAGCAGCTTGGGACGGTTAGGGGCCTACGAGCAGTACTTC

size: .
D: TRBD2
V: TRBV28
J: TRBJ2-7
CDR3: CASSFSGGSYEQYF
DNA: TGTGCCAGCAGTTTCTCGGGAGGCAGTTACGAGCAGTACTTC

size: once
D: TRBD1
V: TRBV2
J: TRBJ2-5
CDR3: CASQTGRKETQYF
DNA: TGTGCCAGCCAGACAGGGAGAAAGGAGACCCAGTACTTC

size: .
D: TRBD2
V: TRBV19
J: TRBJ2-4
CDR3: CASRLSGAAKNIQYF
DNA: TGTGCCAGTAGACTTAGCGGGGCGGCCAAAAACATTCAGTACTTC

size: .
D: TRBD2
V: TRBV10-2
J: TRBJ2-7
CDR3: CASTSGRLKQYF
DNA: TGCGCCAGTACTAGCGGGAGATTGAAGCAGTACTTC

size: .
D: .
V: TRBV2
J: TRBJ2-3
CDR3: CASSVGPYTDTQYF
DNA: TGTGCCAGCAGTGTTGGCCCGTACACAGATACGCAGTATTTT

size: once
D: .
V: TRBV29-1
J: TRBJ1-2
CDR3: CSGAGGVSDF
DNA: TGCAGCGGCGCGGGGGGGGTCTCTGACTTC

size: .
D: .
V: TRBV19
J: TRBJ1-2
CDR3: CATLDGGYGYTF
DNA: TGTGCCACCCTAGACGGAGGTTATGGCTACACCTTC

size: once
D: TRBD1
V: TRBV7-8
J: TRBJ1-3
CDR3: CASSWGDSGNTIYF
DNA: TGTGCCAGCAGCTGGGGGGACAGCGGAAACACCATATATTTT

size: .
D: TRBD2
V: TRBV6-4
J: TRBJ2-1
CDR3: CASSISSGRSGDEQFF
DNA: TGTGCCAGCAGTATCTCTAGCGGGAGGAGCGGTGATGAGCAGTTCTTC

size: .
D: TRBD2
V: TRBV5-1
J: TRBJ2-3
CDR3: CASSLAGGTSTDTQYF
DNA: TGCGCCAGCAGCTTGGCCGGGGGGACTAGCACAGATACGCAGTATTTT

size: few
D: TRBD1
V: TRBV18
J: TRBJ2-7
CDR3: CASLPGTGKYEQYF
DNA: TGTGCCAGCTTGCCGGGGACAGGGAAGTACGAGCAGTACTTC

size: .
D: TRBD1
V: TRBV7-9
J: TRBJ1-5
CDR3: CASSLGSGGLNQPQHF
DNA: TGTGCCAGCAGCTTAGGTTCAGGGGGGCTCAATCAGCCCCAGCATTTT

size: .
D: TRBD2
V: TRBV5-1
J: TRBJ2-1
CDR3: CASSIGTSGNEQFF
DNA: TGCGCCAGCAGCATCGGGACTAGTGGCAATGAGCAGTTCTTC

size: .
D: TRBD2
V: TRBV5-6
J: TRBJ2-3
CDR3: CASSLGGGDVGTDTQYF
DNA: TGTGCCAGCAGCTTGGGTGGGGGGGATGTGGGCACAGATACGCAGTATTTT

size: .
D: TRBD1
V: TRBV5-4
J: TRBJ1-2
CDR3: CASSPDRDIYGYTF
DNA: TGTGCCAGCAGCCCAGACAGGGACATTTATGGCTACACCTTC

size: .
D: .
V: TRBV28
J: TRBJ2-2
CDR3: CASARQTNTGELFF
DNA: TGTGCCAGCGCCCGACAGACGAACACCGGGGAGCTGTTTTTT

size: .
D: TRBD2
V: TRBV7-3
J: TRBJ2-2
CDR3: CASSKSSGSHTGELFF
DNA: TGTGCCAGCAGCAAATCTAGCGGCTCTCACACCGGGGAGCTGTTTTTT

size: few
D: TRBD1
V: TRBV6-4
J: TRBJ1-6
CDR3: CASSESGQGNSPLHF
DNA: TGTGCCAGCAGTGAGTCGGGACAGGGGAATTCACCCCTCCACTTT

size: once
D: TRBD1
V: TRBV6-5
J: TRBJ1-2
CDR3: CASSYSGTGFYGYTF
DNA: TGTGCCAGCAGTTACTCCGGGACAGGGTTTTACGGCTACACCTTC

size: .
D: TRBD1
V: TRBV4-1
J: TRBJ1-4
CDR3: CASSQGTGAQRRNEKLFF
DNA: TGCGCCAGCAGCCAAGGGACAGGGGCCCAACGTAGAAATGAAAAACTGTTTTTT

size: .
D: TRBD1
V: TRBV5-1
J: TRBJ1-4
CDR3: CASSPGAWTGRPGDEKLFF
DNA: TGCGCCAGCAGCCCGGGAGCTTGGACAGGGAGGCCCGGCGATGAAAAACTGTTTTTT

size: .
D: .
V: TRBV28
J: TRBJ1-5
CDR3: CASSLDVGRVNQPQHF
DNA: TGTGCCAGCAGTTTAGACGTAGGCAGGGTCAACCAGCCCCAGCATTTT

size: .
D: TRBD1
V: TRBV2
J: TRBJ1-2
CDR3: CASSEFRTGGAVSGYTF
DNA: TGTGCCAGCAGTGAATTTAGGACAGGGGGCGCCGTCTCTGGCTACACCTTC

size: .
D: .
V: TRBV5-1
J: TRBJ2-7
CDR3: CASSPLTREIYEQYF
DNA: TGCGCCAGCAGCCCTCTCACTAGGGAAATTTACGAGCAGTACTTC

size: once
D: .
V: TRBV28
J: TRBJ1-1
CDR3: CASSLLTGGAFPEAFF
DNA: TGTGCCAGCAGTTTATTAACGGGGGGGGCCTTTCCTGAAGCTTTCTTT

size: .
D: TRBD1
V: TRBV6-6
J: TRBJ1-5
CDR3: CASSAGGGNQPQHF
DNA: TGTGCCAGCAGTGCAGGGGGAGGCAATCAGCCCCAGCATTTT

size: .
D: TRBD2
V: TRBV4-2
J: TRBJ2-1
CDR3: CASSRGRQAGGDHEQFF
DNA: TGTGCCAGCAGCCGGGGCCGACAAGCGGGGGGCGACCATGAGCAGTTCTTC

size: .
D: .
V: TRBV5-1
J: TRBJ2-1
CDR3: CASSLVGVANNEQFF
DNA: TGCGCCAGCAGCTTGGTAGGGGTAGCTAACAATGAGCAGTTCTTC

size: .
D: .
V: TRBV19
J: TRBJ1-1
CDR3: CASSIVGAQAFF
DNA: TGTGCCAGTAGTATCGTAGGGGCGCAAGCTTTCTTT

size: .
D: .
V: TRBV5-4
J: TRBJ2-1
CDR3: CASSPKSSHNEQFF
DNA: TGTGCCAGCAGCCCTAAGAGTAGCCACAATGAGCAGTTCTTC

size: .
D: .
V: TRBV6-1
J: TRBJ2-3
CDR3: CASSATGSHTDTQYF
DNA: TGTGCCAGCAGTGCCACAGGGTCGCACACAGATACGCAGTATTTT

size: .
D: TRBD2
V: TRBV5-1
J: TRBJ2-1
CDR3: CASSGTSGKNEQFF
DNA: TGCGCCAGCAGTGGGACTAGCGGGAAGAATGAGCAGTTCTTC

size: .
D: .
V: TRBV5-6
J: TRBJ2-1
CDR3: CASSFGTPSGCGQFF
DNA: TGTGCCAGCAGCTTTGGGACTCCTTCGGGGTGTGGGCAGTTCTTC

size: few
D: .
V: TRBV6-5
J: TRBJ1-5
CDR3: CASSSDRRGYQPQHF
DNA: TGTGCCAGCAGTTCCGACAGGCGAGGGTATCAGCCCCAGCATTTT

size: .
D: TRBD1
V: TRBV2
J: TRBJ1-1
CDR3: CASGGTVNTEAFF
DNA: TGTGCCAGCGGCGGGACAGTGAACACTGAAGCTTTCTTT

size: .
D: .
V: TRBV5-4
J: TRBJ2-1
CDR3: CASSRARGGYNEQFF
DNA: TGTGCCAGCAGCCGGGCCCGCGGAGGGTACAATGAGCAGTTCTTC

size: .
D: .
V: TRBV6-1
J: TRBJ2-2
CDR3: CASRQQAGELFF
DNA: TGTGCCAGCAGACAACAAGCCGGGGAGCTGTTTTTT

size: .
D: .
V: TRBV10-3
J: TRBJ1-5
CDR3: CAIRPSGRGQPQHF
DNA: TGTGCCATCAGACCCTCGGGAAGAGGTCAGCCCCAGCATTTT

size: .
D: TRBD2
V: TRBV19
J: TRBJ2-1
CDR3: CASSSLPGLAGGFYNEQFF
DNA: TGTGCCAGTAGTTCTCTACCGGGACTAGCGGGAGGGTTTTACAATGAGCAGTTCTTC

size: .
D: .
V: TRBV2
J: TRBJ1-2
CDR3: CASTSSGGAHIYGYTF
DNA: TGTGCCAGCACCAGCTCGGGGGGAGCCCATATCTATGGCTACACCTTC